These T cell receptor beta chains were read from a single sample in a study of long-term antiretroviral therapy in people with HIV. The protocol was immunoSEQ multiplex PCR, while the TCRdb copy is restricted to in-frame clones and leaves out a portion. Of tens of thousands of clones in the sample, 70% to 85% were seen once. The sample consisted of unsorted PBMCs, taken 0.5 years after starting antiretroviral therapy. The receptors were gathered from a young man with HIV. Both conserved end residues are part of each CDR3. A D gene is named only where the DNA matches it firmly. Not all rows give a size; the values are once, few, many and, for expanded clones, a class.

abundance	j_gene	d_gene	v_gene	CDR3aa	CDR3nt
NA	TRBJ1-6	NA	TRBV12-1	CASSLRQYNSPLHF	TGTGCCAGCAGCCTCAGACAGTATAATTCACCCCTCCACTTT
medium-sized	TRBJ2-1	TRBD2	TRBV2	CASSLAGTSRTYNEQFF	TGTGCCAGCAGCCTCGCCGGGACTAGCCGAACCTACAATGAGCAGTTCTTC
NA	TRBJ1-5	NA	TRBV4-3	CASSQETGLQPQHF	TGCGCCAGCAGCCAAGAAACGGGGTTGCAGCCCCAGCATTTT
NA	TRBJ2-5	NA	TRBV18	CASSPPLSEETQYF	TGTGCCAGCTCACCACCGTTGAGTGAAGAGACCCAGTACTTC
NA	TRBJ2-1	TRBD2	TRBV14	CASSPLAGGTYNEQFF	TGTGCCAGCAGCCCGCTAGCGGGAGGGACCTACAATGAGCAGTTCTTC
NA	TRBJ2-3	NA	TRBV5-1	CASRGSGQRTDTQYF	TGCGCCAGCCGGGGATCGGGACAAAGGACAGATACGCAGTATTTT
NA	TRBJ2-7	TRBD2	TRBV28	CASSPILVGGSWSYEQYF	TGTGCCAGCAGTCCCATCCTCGTAGGCGGGAGTTGGTCCTACGAGCAGTACTTC
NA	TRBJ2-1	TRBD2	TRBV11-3	CASSIKAGGPYNEQFF	TGTGCCAGCAGCATCAAAGCGGGGGGGCCTTACAATGAGCAGTTCTTC
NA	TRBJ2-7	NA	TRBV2	CASNLSYEQYF	TGTGCCAGCAACTTATCCTACGAGCAGTACTTC
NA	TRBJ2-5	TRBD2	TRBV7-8	CASSSQTSGGGYRQYF	TGTGCCAGCAGCTCACAGACTAGCGGGGGGGGTTATCGCCAGTACTTC
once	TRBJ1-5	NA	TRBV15	CATSQDGGDNQPQHF	TGTGCCACCAGCCAGGACGGGGGAGACAATCAGCCCCAGCATTTT
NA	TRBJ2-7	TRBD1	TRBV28	CASSLGTGAYEQYF	TGTGCCAGCAGTTTGGGGACAGGGGCCTACGAGCAGTACTTC
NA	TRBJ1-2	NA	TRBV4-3	CASSPDRINYGYTF	TGCGCCAGCAGCCCCGACAGGATAAACTATGGCTACACCTTC
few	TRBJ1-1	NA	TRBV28	CASSPQGSTEAFF	TGTGCCAGCAGTCCACAGGGTAGTACTGAAGCTTTCTTT
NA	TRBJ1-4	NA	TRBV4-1	CASSQEAGTRGDKKF	TGCGCCAGCAGCCAAGAGGCTGGGACAAGGGGGGACAAGAAGTTT
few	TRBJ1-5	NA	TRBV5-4	CARVYSGTQPQHF	TGTGCCAGAGTTTACTCTGGCACTCAGCCCCAGCATTTT
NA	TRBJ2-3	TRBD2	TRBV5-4	CASSGTSGGLQYF	TGTGCCAGCAGCGGGACTAGCGGGGGCTTGCAGTATTTT
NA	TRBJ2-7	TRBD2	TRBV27	CASSLETSGIGEQYF	TGTGCCAGCAGTTTGGAGACTAGCGGTATCGGCGAGCAGTACTTC
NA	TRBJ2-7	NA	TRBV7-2	CASSPRVAYEQYF	TGTGCCAGCAGCCCCCGGGTCGCCTACGAGCAGTACTTC
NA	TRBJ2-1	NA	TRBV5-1	CASSTEGGQIVIEQFF	TGCGCCAGCAGCACTGAGGGGGGGCAAATCGTTATTGAGCAGTTCTTC
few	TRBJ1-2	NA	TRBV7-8	CASSSHPLSSVGGYTF	TGTGCCAGCAGCTCCCATCCGCTGTCTAGCGTTGGTGGCTACACCTTC
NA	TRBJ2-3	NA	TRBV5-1	CASSSGPRTSGTDTQYF	TGCGCCAGCAGCTCGGGGCCACGGACATCCGGCACAGATACGCAGTATTTT
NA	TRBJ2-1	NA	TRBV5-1	CASRPSSYNEQFF	TGCGCCAGCCGCCCGAGCTCCTACAATGAGCAGTTCTTC
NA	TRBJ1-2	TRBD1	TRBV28	CATLRAGTGVNYGYTF	TGTGCCACCCTCCGAGCCGGGACAGGGGTAAACTATGGCTACACCTTC
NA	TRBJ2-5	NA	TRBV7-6	CASSLWGLGETQYF	TGTGCCAGCAGCTTGTGGGGCCTTGGAGAGACCCAGTACTTC
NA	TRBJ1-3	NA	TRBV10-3	CAISEGPGGNTIYF	TGTGCCATCAGTGAAGGGCCCGGGGGAAACACCATATATTTT
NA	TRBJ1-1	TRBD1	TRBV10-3	CAISVGQASSTEAFF	TGTGCCATCAGTGTAGGACAGGCCTCGTCCACTGAAGCTTTCTTT
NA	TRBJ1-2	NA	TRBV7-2	CASSTRSYGYTF	TGTGCCAGCAGCACCAGGAGTTATGGCTACACCTTC
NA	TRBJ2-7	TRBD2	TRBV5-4	CASRGGGASGITYEQYF	TGTGCCAGCAGGGGCGGGGGGGCTAGCGGGATAACCTACGAGCAGTACTTC
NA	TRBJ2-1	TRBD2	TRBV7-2	CASSSHAERDFNEQFF	TGTGCCAGCAGCTCCCACGCGGAGCGGGATTTCAATGAGCAGTTCTTC
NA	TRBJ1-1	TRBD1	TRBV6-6	CASSSTGDGDTEAFF	TGTGCCAGCAGTTCTACAGGGGATGGGGACACTGAAGCTTTCTTT
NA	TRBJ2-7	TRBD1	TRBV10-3	CAISRDSSYEQYF	TGTGCCATCAGTCGGGACAGTTCCTACGAGCAGTACTTC
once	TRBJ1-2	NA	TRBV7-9	CASRGWSRGYGYTF	TGTGCCAGCAGGGGGTGGAGTCGGGGGTATGGCTACACCTTC
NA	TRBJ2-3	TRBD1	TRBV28	CASSPLTGVDTDTQYF	TGTGCCAGCAGTCCACTGACAGGGGTCGACACAGATACGCAGTATTTT
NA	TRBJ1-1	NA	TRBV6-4	CASSEGANTEAFF	TGTGCCAGCAGTGAAGGGGCGAACACTGAAGCTTTCTTT
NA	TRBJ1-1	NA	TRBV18	CASSPLSQGAFF	TGTGCCAGCTCACCACTTAGCCAGGGAGCTTTCTTT
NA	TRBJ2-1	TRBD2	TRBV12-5	CASGLVTSGRNNEQFF	TGTGCTAGTGGTTTAGTGACTAGCGGGAGGAACAATGAGCAGTTCTTC
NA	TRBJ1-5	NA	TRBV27	CASSFGYQPQHF	TGTGCCAGCAGTTTTGGGTATCAGCCCCAGCATTTT
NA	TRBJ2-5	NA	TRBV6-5	CAGGSPGRKETQYF	TGTGCCGGAGGATCCCCGGGACGTAAAGAGACCCAGTACTTC
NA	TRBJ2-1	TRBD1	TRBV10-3	CAISARGRNEQFF	TGTGCCATCAGTGCCAGGGGGCGGAATGAGCAGTTCTTC
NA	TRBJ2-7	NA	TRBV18	CASSPTQGLPYEQYF	TGTGCCAGCTCACCAACACAGGGTCTACCCTACGAGCAGTACTTC
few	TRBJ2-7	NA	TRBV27	CASSYDIDYEQYF	TGTGCCAGCAGTTACGATATAGACTACGAGCAGTACTTC
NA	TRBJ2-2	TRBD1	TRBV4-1	CASSPRTGDTGELFF	TGCGCCAGCAGCCCGCGGACAGGGGACACCGGGGAGCTGTTTTTT
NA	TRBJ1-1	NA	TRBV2	CASEGNTEAFF	TGTGCCAGCGAGGGGAACACTGAAGCTTTCTTT
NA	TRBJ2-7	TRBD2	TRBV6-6	CASSYLIAGTFYEQYF	TGTGCCAGCAGTTATCTCATAGCGGGTACTTTCTACGAGCAGTACTTC
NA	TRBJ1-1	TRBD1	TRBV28	CASSPSDRAVGTEAFF	TGTGCCAGCAGTCCATCCGACAGGGCTGTAGGCACTGAAGCTTTCTTT
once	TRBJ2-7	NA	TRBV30	CAWRPPAGSYEQYF	TGTGCCTGGAGACCTCCAGCGGGCTCCTACGAGCAGTACTTC
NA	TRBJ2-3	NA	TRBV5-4	CASSLDQGSTDTQYF	TGTGCCAGCAGCTTGGATCAGGGCAGCACAGATACGCAGTATTTT
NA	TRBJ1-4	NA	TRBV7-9	CASSLVGSTNEKLFF	TGTGCCAGCAGCTTAGTGGGCAGTACTAATGAAAAACTGTTTTTT
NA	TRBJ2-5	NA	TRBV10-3	CAISESIAETQYF	TGTGCCATCAGTGAGTCCATCGCGGAGACCCAGTACTTC
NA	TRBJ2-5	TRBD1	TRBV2	CASSSNRGYQETQYF	TGTGCCAGCAGCTCTAACAGGGGGTACCAAGAGACCCAGTACTTC
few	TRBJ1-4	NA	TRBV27	CASGLAGNEKLFF	TGTGCCAGCGGATTAGCGGGAAATGAAAAACTGTTTTTT
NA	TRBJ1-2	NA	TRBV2	CASFYPDNYGYTF	TGTGCCAGCTTTTACCCCGATAACTATGGCTACACCTTC
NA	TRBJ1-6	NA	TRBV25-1	CASSEGSSYNSPLHF	TGTGCCAGCAGTGAGGGCAGCTCCTATAATTCACCCCTCCACTTT
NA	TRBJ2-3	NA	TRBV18	CASSPSRQNTQYF	TGTGCCAGCTCACCAAGTCGACAGAATACGCAGTATTTT